The T cell receptor (beta chain) under discussion was sequenced for a study of T cell repertoires in cytomegalovirus infection. The study, taken as a whole, reports: HLA-C-restricted TCR beta clonotypes specific for CMV led the ex vivo response.

Of note for this clonotype: Its antigen remains unknown.

Looked up from germline, CDR1 is LNHDA and CDR2 is SQIVND (reference sequence). This CDR3 is 13 amino acids long. V was clipped by 5 bases and J by 12 bases, with 14 bases between them. TCRdb itself ran the reads through MiXCR, one entry per CDR3 protein. The table has approximately 500,000 distinct CDR3 sequences, around 27% seen once; the top ten hold about 12%. Sequencing used PBMCs. V usage is TRBV19 and J usage is TRBJ2-6; D call uncertain. This receptor was taken from a human donor in good health (CMV status not recorded). Some clones in this sample may be carry-over from other donors' samples. The CDR3 nucleotides are TGTGCCAGTAGTTCCGCTGGGTCCGGCGTCCTGACTTTC. It is translated as CASSSAGSGVLTF.